A single sample is the source of the 15 T cell receptor beta chains below, sequenced in a study of control samples from healthy donors and cancer patients. Method: immunoSEQ multiplex PCR; TCRdb's copy keeps in-frame clones and lacks some. The sample carries about 160,000 clones, just under 95% recorded once. Sequencing was performed on blood. These receptors all stem from a woman aged 55-69 years in good health.

The chain joins TRBV30 to TRBJ2-7, with unresolved D. The CDR3 consists of 14 residues. Germline assignment: CDR1 GTSNPN and CDR2 SVGIG (reference sequence). V was shortened by 1 base and J by 3 bases, with 13 bases between the two germline ends. The DNA of the CDR3 is TGTGCCTGGAGTGGGTACCAACAGCTCTACGAGCAGTACTTC. It codes for CAWSGYQQLYEQYF.

Here the CDR3 DNA reads TGTGCCAGTAGTAATGGGCGGGTCACAGATACGCAGTATTTT. It specifies CASSNGRVTDTQYF. V gene TRBV19 combines with J gene TRBJ2-3, with TRBD2 as a possible D gene (5 bases). This CDR3 comprises 14 residues. V was clipped by 4 bases and J by 2 bases, with 10 bases between them. CDR1 and CDR2 (germline): LNHDA, SQIVND (reference sequence).

The gene calls are TRBV24-1 and TRBJ2-5; 9 positions match TRBD2. Germline V gene data show CDR1 as KGHDR and CDR2 as SFDVKD. V trimming: 3 bases; J trimming: 4 bases; junction bases outside the gene matches: 2. The CDR3 totals 14 residues. The CDR3 protein is CATSDPSGIETQYF. The DNA of the CDR3 is TGTGCCACCAGTGATCCTAGCGGGATAGAGACCCAGTACTTC.

The J gene is TRBJ1-1, the V gene TRBV24-1; TRBD1 is a possible D gene (5 bases). The V end lost 2 bases, the J end lost 0 bases, and 12 bases lay between the germline ends. Germline assignment: CDR1 KGHDR and CDR2 SFDVKD. The CDR3 has 16 residues. The CDR3 region is CATSDSRGKMNTEAFF. As DNA, the CDR3 is TGTGCCACCAGTGATTCGCGGGGGAAAATGAACACTGAAGCTTTCTTT.

This clone was seen a few times. This chain links TRBV20-1 with TRBJ2-3, with 7 bases matching TRBD2. J was trimmed by 4 bases and V by 3 bases; bases with no gene match: 13. This CDR3 has 16 amino acids. In germline, CDR1 is DFQATT, CDR2 SNEGSKA (reference sequence). The CDR3 is CSASRGGGFFADTQYF. CDR3 nucleotide sequence: TGCAGTGCTAGTAGGGGCGGGGGATTTTTTGCAGATACGCAGTATTTT.

V and J are TRBV9 and TRBJ2-7; no firm D call. V gave up 2 bases and J gave up 2 bases, with 11 bases separating them. CDR1 is SGDLS, CDR2 YYNGEE, per germline. This CDR3 has 14 amino acids. For the CDR3, the DNA is TGTGCCAGCAGCGTTGGCGGTCAGGCCTACGAGCAGTACTTC. Amino acids: CASSVGGQAYEQYF.

The V gene is TRBV15, the J gene TRBJ2-1; the match to TRBD1 covers 8 bases. The CDR3 consists of 17 residues. V was clipped by 3 bases and J by 0 bases; unmatched bases: 7. Germline CDR1 LNHNV, CDR2 YYDKDF (reference sequence). The CDR3 nucleotides are TGTGCCACCAGCAGTAGACCAGGGGGCGCCTCCTACAATGAGCAGTTCTTC. Protein product: CATSSRPGGASYNEQFF.

The rearrangement links TRBV27 to TRBJ1-2; D not resolved. Deletions cut 1 base from V and 5 bases from J, with 14 bases between. CDR3 length: 15 amino acids. In germline, CDR1 is MNHEY, CDR2 SMNVEV (reference sequence). The CDR3 region is CASSLYPGGQYGYTF. The DNA of the CDR3 is TGTGCCAGCAGTTTATATCCTGGTGGCCAGTATGGCTACACCTTC.

The rearrangement joins TRBV5-6 to TRBJ1-5, with D possibly TRBD1 on 6 matching bases. Germline CDR1 reads SGHDT; CDR2 reads YYEEEE. Trimming took off 4 bases at V and 4 bases at J, with 9 bases between the two ends. This CDR3 contains 13 residues. The CDR3 DNA reads TGTGCCAGCAGCACGGGACAAAATCAGCCCCAGCATTTT. The encoded protein is CASSTGQNQPQHF.

The V gene is TRBV9, the J gene TRBJ2-1, with TRBD2 matching over 14 bases. Trimming at V came to 0 bases and at J to 0 bases, leaving 8 bases not matched to a gene. The CDR3 length is 20 residues. The germline CDR1 and CDR2 sequences are SGDLS and YYNGEE. For the CDR3, the DNA is TGTGCCAGCAGCGTAGAACCAGGGACTAGCGGGGGTAGCTCCTACAATGAGCAGTTCTTC. Translation gives CASSVEPGTSGGSSYNEQFF.

The rearrangement uses TRBV7-2 and TRBJ2-1; D unresolved. This CDR3 is 12 amino acids long. Germline CDR1 is SGHTA and CDR2 is FQGNSA. Trimming shortened V by 2 bases and J by 7 bases, and 6 bases separated the two germline ends. The DNA for the CDR3 is TGTGCCAGCAGCTTATCCGGGAATGAGCAGTTCTTC. As protein: CASSLSGNEQFF.

This chain links TRBV25-1 with TRBJ2-3; 10 positions match TRBD1. The CDR3 is made up of 16 amino acids. Germline V gene sequence: CDR1 MGHDK, CDR2 SYGVNS. V was clipped by 6 bases and J by 0 bases; unmatched bases: 6. The CDR3 loop reads CASSTGTGESTDTQYF. CDR3 in DNA: TGTGCCAGCAGCACCGGGACAGGGGAAAGCACAGATACGCAGTATTTT. The variable domain in full, with the rest retrieved from reference TRBV25-1 and TRBJ2-3, is EADIYQTPRYLVIGTGKKITLECSQTMGHDKMYWYQQDPGMELHLIHYSYGVNSTEKGDLSSESTVSRIRTEHFPLTLESARPSHTSQYLCASSTGTGESTDTQYFGPGTRLTVL.

V is TRBV29-1 and J is TRBJ2-7, with D perhaps TRBD1 (5 bases). CDR1 SQVTM and CDR2 ANQGSEA come from the germline V gene. Trimming pared 2 bases from V and 4 bases from J, leaving 9 bases between. The CDR3 is 12 residues long. This chain's CDR3 is CSVESRAYEQYF. CDR3 bases: TGCAGCGTTGAAAGCAGGGCATACGAGCAGTACTTC.

The V gene is TRBV2, the J gene TRBJ2-1; no definite D call. CDR3 length: 15 residues. Per the germline V gene, CDR1 is SNHLY and CDR2 is FYNNEI. Trimming left V 4 bases short and J 0 bases short, with 10 bases between. DNA of the CDR3: TGTGCCAGCAGTGGGACCGCGAGCTCCTACAATGAGCAGTTCTTC. This codes for CASSGTASSYNEQFF.

This chain links TRBV4-2 with TRBJ1-2, with 8 nucleotides matching TRBD1. The CDR3 runs to 16 residues. V gave up 1 base and J gave up 4 bases; unmatched junction bases: 8. Germline V lookup: CDR1 LGHNA, CDR2 YNFKEQ. The CDR3 spells CASSQARTGLPYGYTF. The CDR3 coding sequence is TGTGCCAGCAGCCAAGCACGGACAGGGCTTCCCTATGGCTACACCTTC.